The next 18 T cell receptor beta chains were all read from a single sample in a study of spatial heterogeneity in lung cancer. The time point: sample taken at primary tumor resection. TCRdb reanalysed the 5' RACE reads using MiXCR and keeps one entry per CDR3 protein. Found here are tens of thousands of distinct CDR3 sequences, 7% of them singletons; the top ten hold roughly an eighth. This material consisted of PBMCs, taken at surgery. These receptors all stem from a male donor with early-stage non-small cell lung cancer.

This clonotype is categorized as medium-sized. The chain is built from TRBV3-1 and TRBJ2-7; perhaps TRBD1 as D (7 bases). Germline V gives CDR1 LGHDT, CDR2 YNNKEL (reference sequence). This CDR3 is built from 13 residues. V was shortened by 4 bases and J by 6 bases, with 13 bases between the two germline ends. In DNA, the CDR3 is TGTGCCAGCAGCCGACAGGGAGGAGCCGAGCAGTACTTC. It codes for CASSRQGGAEQYF.

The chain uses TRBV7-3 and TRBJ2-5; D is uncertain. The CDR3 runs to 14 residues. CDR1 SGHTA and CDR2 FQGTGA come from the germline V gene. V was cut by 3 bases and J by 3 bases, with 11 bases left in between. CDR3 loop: CASSFLGPKETQYF. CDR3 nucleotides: TGTGCCAGCAGCTTTCTGGGCCCTAAAGAGACCCAGTACTTC.

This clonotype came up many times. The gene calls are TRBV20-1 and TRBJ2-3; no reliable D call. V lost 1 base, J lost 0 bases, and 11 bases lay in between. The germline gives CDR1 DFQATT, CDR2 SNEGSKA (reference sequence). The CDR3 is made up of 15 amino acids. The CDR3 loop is CSARVAISSTDTQYF. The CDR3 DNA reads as TGCAGTGCTAGAGTCGCCATCTCTAGCACAGATACGCAGTATTTT.

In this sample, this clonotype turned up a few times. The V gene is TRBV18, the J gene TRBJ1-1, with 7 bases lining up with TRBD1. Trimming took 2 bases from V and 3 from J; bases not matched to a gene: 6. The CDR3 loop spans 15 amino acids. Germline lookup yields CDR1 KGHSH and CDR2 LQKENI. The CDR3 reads CASSPEGQWDTEAFF. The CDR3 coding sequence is TGTGCCAGCTCACCAGAGGGACAGTGGGACACTGAAGCTTTCTTT.

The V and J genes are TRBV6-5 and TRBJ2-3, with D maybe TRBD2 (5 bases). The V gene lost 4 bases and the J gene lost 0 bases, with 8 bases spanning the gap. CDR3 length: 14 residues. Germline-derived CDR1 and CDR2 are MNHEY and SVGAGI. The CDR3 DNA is TGTGCCAGCAGTTGGCGGACTAGCACAGATACGCAGTATTTT. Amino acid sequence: CASSWRTSTDTQYF.

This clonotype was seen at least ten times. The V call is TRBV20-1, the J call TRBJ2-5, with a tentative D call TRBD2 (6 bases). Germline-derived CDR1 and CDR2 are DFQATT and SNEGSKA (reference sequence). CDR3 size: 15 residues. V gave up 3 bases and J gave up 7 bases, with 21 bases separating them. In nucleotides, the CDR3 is TGCAGTGCTAGGGGCTCCGTGGTGCGGGACGCGACCCAGTACTTC. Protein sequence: CSARGSVVRDATQYF.

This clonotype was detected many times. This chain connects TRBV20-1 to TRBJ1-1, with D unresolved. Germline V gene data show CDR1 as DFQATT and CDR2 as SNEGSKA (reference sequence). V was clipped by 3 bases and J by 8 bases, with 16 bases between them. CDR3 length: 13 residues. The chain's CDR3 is CSARAPGRREAFF. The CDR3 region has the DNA TGCAGTGCTAGGGCCCCCGGGCGTCGCGAAGCTTTCTTT.

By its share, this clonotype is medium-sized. The CDR3 sequence is CASHEPRGQSYGYTF. The CDR3 DNA reads as TGTGCCAGCCACGAACCCAGGGGGCAGAGCTATGGCTACACCTTC. V gene TRBV28 combines with J gene TRBJ1-2; TRBD1 aligns across 8 bases. V was pared by 8 bases and J by 4 bases, with 12 bases of the junction left unmatched. The CDR3 totals 15 residues. Germline CDR1 MDHEN, CDR2 SYDVKM.

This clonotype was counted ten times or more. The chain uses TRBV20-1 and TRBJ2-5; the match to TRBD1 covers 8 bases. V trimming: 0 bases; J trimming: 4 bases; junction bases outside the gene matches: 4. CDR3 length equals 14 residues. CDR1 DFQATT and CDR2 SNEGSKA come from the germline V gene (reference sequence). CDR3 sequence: CSARDSTGVETQYF. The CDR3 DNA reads TGCAGTGCTAGAGATTCGACAGGGGTAGAGACCCAGTACTTC.

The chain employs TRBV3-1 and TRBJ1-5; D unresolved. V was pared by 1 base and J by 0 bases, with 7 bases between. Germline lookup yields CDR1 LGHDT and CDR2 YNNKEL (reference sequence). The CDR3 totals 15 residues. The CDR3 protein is CASSQVPDSNQPQHF. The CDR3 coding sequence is TGTGCCAGCAGCCAAGTACCCGATAGCAATCAGCCCCAGCATTTT.

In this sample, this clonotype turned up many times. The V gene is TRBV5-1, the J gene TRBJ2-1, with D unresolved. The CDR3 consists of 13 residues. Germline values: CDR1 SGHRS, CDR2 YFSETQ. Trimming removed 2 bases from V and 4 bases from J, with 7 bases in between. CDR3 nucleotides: TGCGCCAGCAGCTTTTACAGTTACAATGAGCAGTTCTTC. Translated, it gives CASSFYSYNEQFF.

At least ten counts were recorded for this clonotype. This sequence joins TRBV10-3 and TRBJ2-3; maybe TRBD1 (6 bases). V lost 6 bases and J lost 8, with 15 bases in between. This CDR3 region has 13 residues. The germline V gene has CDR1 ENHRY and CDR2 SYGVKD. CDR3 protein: CAIRVDSVGTQYF. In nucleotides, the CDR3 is TGTGCCATCAGGGTGGACAGCGTGGGTACGCAGTATTTT.

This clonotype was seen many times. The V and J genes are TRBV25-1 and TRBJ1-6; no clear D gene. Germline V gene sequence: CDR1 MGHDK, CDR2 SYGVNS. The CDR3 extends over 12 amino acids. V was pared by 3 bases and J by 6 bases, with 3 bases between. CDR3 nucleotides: TGTGCCAGCAGTGAGGCTAATTCACCCCTCCACTTT. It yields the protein CASSEANSPLHF.

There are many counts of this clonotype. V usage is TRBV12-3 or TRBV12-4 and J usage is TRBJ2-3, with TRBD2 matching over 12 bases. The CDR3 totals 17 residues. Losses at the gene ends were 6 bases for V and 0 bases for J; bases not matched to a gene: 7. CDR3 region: CASRTSGGPLSTDTQYF. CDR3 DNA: TGTGCCAGCAGAACTAGCGGGGGGCCTTTGAGCACAGATACGCAGTATTTT.

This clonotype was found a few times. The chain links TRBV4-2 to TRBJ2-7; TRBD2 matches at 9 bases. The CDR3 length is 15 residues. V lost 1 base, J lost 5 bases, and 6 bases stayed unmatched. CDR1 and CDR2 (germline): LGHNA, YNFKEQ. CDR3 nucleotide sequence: TGTGCCAGCAGCCAAGTCGAGCGGGAGGTGAACGAGCAGTACTTC. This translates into CASSQVEREVNEQYF.

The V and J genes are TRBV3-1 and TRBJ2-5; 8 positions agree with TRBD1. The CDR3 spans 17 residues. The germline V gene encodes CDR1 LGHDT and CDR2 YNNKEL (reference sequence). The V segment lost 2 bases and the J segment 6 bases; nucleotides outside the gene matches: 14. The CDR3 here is CASSQLKRGQGGQTQYF. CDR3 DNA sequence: TGTGCCAGCAGCCAATTGAAACGAGGACAGGGTGGGCAGACCCAGTACTTC.

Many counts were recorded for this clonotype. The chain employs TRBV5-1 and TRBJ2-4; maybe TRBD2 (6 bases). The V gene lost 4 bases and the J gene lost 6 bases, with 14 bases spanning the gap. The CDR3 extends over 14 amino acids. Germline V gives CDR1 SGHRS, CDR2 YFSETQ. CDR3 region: CASSESGSRNIQYF. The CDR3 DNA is TGCGCCAGCAGCGAGAGCGGGTCCAGAAACATTCAGTACTTC. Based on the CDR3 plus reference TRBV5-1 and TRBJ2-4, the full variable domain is KAGVTQTPRYLIKTRGQQVTLSCSPISGHRSVSWYQQTPGQGLQFLFEYFSETQRNKGNFPGRFSGRQFSNSRSEMNVSTLELGDSALYLCASSESGSRNIQYFGAGTRLSVL.

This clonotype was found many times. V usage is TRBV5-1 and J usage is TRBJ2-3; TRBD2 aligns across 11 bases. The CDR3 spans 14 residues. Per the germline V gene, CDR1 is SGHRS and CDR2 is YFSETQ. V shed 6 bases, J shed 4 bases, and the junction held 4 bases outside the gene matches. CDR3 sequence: CASKAGLAADTQYF. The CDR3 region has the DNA TGCGCCAGCAAGGCGGGACTAGCGGCAGATACGCAGTATTTT.